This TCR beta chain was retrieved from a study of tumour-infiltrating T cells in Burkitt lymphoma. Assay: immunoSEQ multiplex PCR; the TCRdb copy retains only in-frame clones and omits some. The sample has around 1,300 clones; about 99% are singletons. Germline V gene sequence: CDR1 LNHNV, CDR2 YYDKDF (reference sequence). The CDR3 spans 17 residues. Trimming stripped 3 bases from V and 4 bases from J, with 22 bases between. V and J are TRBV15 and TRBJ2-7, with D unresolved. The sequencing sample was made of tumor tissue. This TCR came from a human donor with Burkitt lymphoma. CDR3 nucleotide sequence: TGTGCCACCAGCAGTTCGTTCAAGGCCAGGACCCTATACGAGCAGTACTTC. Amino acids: CATSSSFKARTLYEQYF.